This TCR beta chain was captured by sequencing in a study of blood T cells in healthy people across ages. Next came a second PCR, run for about 7 to 12 cycles, which used a sample-barcoded 5' primer along with a J-beta primer mix. Each CDR3 protein gets one entry after TCRdb re-called the 5' RACE reads with MiXCR. Among about 620,000 distinct CDR3 sequences listed, about 50% were seen once. Between the trimmed V and J ends, which lost 3 bases and 2 bases, there was a span of 14 bases. The CDR3 length is 17 residues. The clonotype was recovered from a woman of 80 years or more in good health. The chain employs TRBV12-3 or TRBV12-4 and TRBJ2-6, with D tentatively TRBD1 (6 bases). The sequenced sample was blood. CDR3 in amino acids: CASSLEQGYAGANVLTF. CDR3 DNA: TGTGCCAGCAGTTTGGAACAGGGATATGCTGGGGCCAACGTCCTGACTTTC.